The 19 T cell receptor beta chains given below trace back to one sample, sequenced in a study. From the 5' RACE reads, TCRdb called clonotypes with MiXCR, one entry per CDR3 protein. The sample includes approximately 60,000 distinct CDR3 sequences, 28% seen only once; the top ten take 2.5% to 3.5%. Sequenced material: tumor-infiltrating memory CD4+ T cells sorted from the breast tumor. Subset reported: memory CD4+ T cells, CD4+CD45RO+CD25-. The receptors shown here come from a female donor with breast cancer.

This clonotype was seen more than once but under ten times. The CDR3 sequence is CASSMAGTYSGNTIYF. Written as DNA, the CDR3 is TGTGCCAGTAGTATGGCCGGGACTTACTCTGGAAACACCATATATTTT. The V call is TRBV19, the J call TRBJ1-3; D might be TRBD1 (5 bases). V was trimmed by 3 bases and J by 0 bases, leaving 12 bases between them. Germline V gene sequence: CDR1 LNHDA, CDR2 SQIVND (reference sequence). The CDR3 sequence is 16 residues long.

This clonotype showed up many times. The chain uses TRBV5-1 and TRBJ1-2; 7 bases are a match to TRBD1. V shed 3 bases and J 0 bases; nucleotides not matched to a gene: 5. The CDR3 length is 15 residues. Looked up from germline, CDR1 is SGHRS and CDR2 is YFSETQ. The CDR3: CASSWTGETNYGYTF. DNA for the CDR3: TGCGCCAGCAGCTGGACAGGAGAAACTAACTATGGCTACACCTTC.

The V and J genes are TRBV7-9 and TRBJ2-7; 7 nucleotides agree with TRBD1. Looked up from germline, CDR1 is SEHNR and CDR2 is FQNEAQ (reference sequence). The CDR3 extends over 13 amino acids. The V gene end was trimmed by 4 bases and the J gene end by 6 bases; junction bases not matched to a gene: 6. The CDR3 nucleotides read TGTGCCAGCAGCTCAGAAACAGGGGCCGAGCAGTACTTC. This gives the protein CASSSETGAEQYF.

By proportion, this clonotype is medium-sized (0.01 to 0.1%). The chain couples TRBV7-2 to TRBJ2-3; D is ambiguous. This CDR3 spans 14 amino acids. The V gene's germline CDR1 is SGHTA and CDR2 FQGNSA. The V and J ends lost 3 bases and 0 bases respectively, with 7 bases between them. The CDR3 here is CASSFYISTDTQYF. Written as DNA, the CDR3 is TGTGCCAGCAGCTTTTACATTAGCACAGATACGCAGTATTTT.

The V and J genes are TRBV7-2 and TRBJ2-7, with D unclear. Germline V lookup: CDR1 SGHTA, CDR2 FQGNSA. The germline V and J ends were trimmed by 3 bases and 3 bases, with 6 bases remaining between them. The CDR3 covers 12 residues. The CDR3 region is CASSFSDYEQYF. The CDR3, as DNA: TGTGCCAGCAGCTTCAGTGACTACGAGCAGTACTTC.

The chain links TRBV9 to TRBJ1-1, with a tentative D call TRBD1 (6 bases). Germline CDR1 reads SGDLS; CDR2 reads YYNGEE. The CDR3 is 15 residues long. V was shortened by 0 bases and J by 2 bases, with 11 bases between the two germline ends. The CDR3 DNA reads as TGTGCCAGCAGCGTAGTGGACAGCCTTAACACTGAAGCTTTCTTT. Amino acid sequence: CASSVVDSLNTEAFF.

This clonotype was recorded many times. The chain carries TRBV6-2 or TRBV6-3 and TRBJ2-1; 10 bases agree with TRBD2. The CDR3 is 14 residues long. Germline-derived CDR1 and CDR2 are MNHEY and SVGEGT. The trim removed 10 bases at V and 4 bases at J, leaving 7 bases unmatched. The CDR3 nucleotides are TGTGCCATCAAGACTAGCGGGTCTTACAATGAGCAGTTCTTC. This codes for CAIKTSGSYNEQFF.

The chain links TRBV6-5 to TRBJ1-2; D remains unclear. Germline CDR1 MNHEY, CDR2 SVGAGI. V was trimmed by 5 bases and J by 8 bases, leaving 12 bases between them. The length of the CDR3 is 12 residues. The DNA for the CDR3 is TGTGCCAGCAGTGGCCGGAAGAAAGGCTACACCTTC. It codes for CASSGRKKGYTF.

This clonotype was detected a few times. The chain combines TRBV4-1 with TRBJ1-1, with D perhaps matching TRBD1 (6 bases). Germline CDR1 and CDR2: MGHRA and YSYEKL. V was pared by 1 base and J by 3 bases, with 9 bases between. The CDR3 covers 14 residues. The CDR3 nucleotides are TGCGCCAGCAGCCAAGCTACAGGGTACACTGAAGCTTTCTTT. This sequence encodes CASSQATGYTEAFF.

This clonotype was seen a few times. The J gene is TRBJ1-1, the V gene TRBV20-1; D perhaps matches TRBD1 (5 bases). Trimming cost V 1 base and J 7 bases, with 19 bases left between them. This CDR3 spans 15 amino acids. CDR1 is DFQATT, CDR2 SNEGSKA, per germline (reference sequence). The CDR3 nucleotides are TGCAGTGCTAGAGCCAACCGGGACCACCTCGGTGAAGCTTTCTTT. This gives the protein CSARANRDHLGEAFF.

CDR3 sequence (DNA): TGTGCCAGCGGGGGAGGAGACAGGGGCGACACCGGGGAGCTGTTTTTT. Translation: CASGGGDRGDTGELFF. The V gene is TRBV28, the J gene TRBJ2-2; 8 nucleotides agree with TRBD1. CDR1 is MDHEN and CDR2 is SYDVKM in the germline V gene. Trimming took 8 bases from V and 3 from J; bases not matched to a gene: 11. The CDR3 is 16 amino acids. The complete variable domain, with remaining parts taken from reference TRBV28 and TRBJ2-2, reads DVKVTQSSRYLVKRTGEKVFLECVQDMDHENMFWYRQDPGLGLRLIYFSYDVKMKEKGDIPEGYSVSREKKERFSLILESASTNQTSMYLCASGGGDRGDTGELFFGEGSRLTVL.

This clonotype was detected only a few times. The chain combines TRBV6-5 with TRBJ2-7, with D unclear. CDR1 MNHEY and CDR2 SVGAGI come from the germline V gene. The CDR3 length is 12 residues. Trimming took 2 bases from V and 7 from J, leaving 9 bases between them. The CDR3 DNA reads as TGTGCCAGCAGTTACCCGAATGGGGAGCAGTACTTC. Translation: CASSYPNGEQYF.

V gene TRBV24-1 combines with J gene TRBJ2-1, with a tentative D call TRBD1 (6 bases). The CDR3 is 12 amino acids. Trimming cost V 7 bases and J 4 bases, with 7 bases left between them. The germline gives CDR1 KGHDR, CDR2 SFDVKD. CDR3 sequence: CATRDRYNEQFF. The DNA for the CDR3 is TGTGCCACCAGGGACAGATACAATGAGCAGTTCTTC.

This clonotype was counted only a few times. The V gene is TRBV7-9, the J gene TRBJ2-5, with unresolved D. The CDR3 is 15 amino acids. Trimming took off 1 base at V and 4 bases at J, with 13 bases between the two ends. Germline V gives CDR1 SEHNR, CDR2 FQNEAQ (reference sequence). As DNA, the CDR3 is TGTGCCAGCAGCTTAGGGTTGGCGTATTCAGAGACCCAGTACTTC. Amino acids: CASSLGLAYSETQYF.

This clonotype was detected a few times. The chain recombines TRBV6-1 with TRBJ2-5; no reliable D call. Germline V gives CDR1 MNHNS, CDR2 SASEGT. The CDR3 is made up of 13 amino acids. Trimming removed 3 bases from V and 1 base from J, with 6 bases in between. The CDR3 loop is CASSDYLQETQYF. CDR3 in DNA: TGTGCCAGCAGTGACTACCTCCAAGAGACCCAGTACTTC.

This clonotype was seen many times. V is TRBV5-1 and J is TRBJ1-2, with 10 bases identical to TRBD1. Per the germline V gene, CDR1 is SGHRS and CDR2 is YFSETQ. This CDR3 spans 15 amino acids. V dropped 4 bases and J dropped 6; count of bases not matched to a gene: 9. Here the CDR3 DNA reads TGCGCCAGCAGCGGACAGGGGGGACATATTGATGGCTACACCTTC. Protein sequence: CASSGQGGHIDGYTF.

The chain carries TRBV9 and TRBJ1-5, with D possibly matching TRBD1 (5 bases). The CDR3 extends over 14 amino acids. V lost 0 bases, J lost 3 bases, and 7 bases lay in between. Germline V gives CDR1 SGDLS, CDR2 YYNGEE. The CDR3 DNA follows: TGTGCCAGCAGCGTAGCTGGGGCCAATCAGCCCCAGCATTTT. Translated: CASSVAGANQPQHF.

This clonotype was observed a handful of times. The rearrangement joins TRBV7-2 to TRBJ2-3; 7 positions agree with TRBD2. Trimming took 5 bases from V and 1 from J; bases not matched to a gene: 9. Germline-derived CDR1 and CDR2 are SGHTA and FQGNSA. The CDR3 loop spans 16 amino acids. DNA of the CDR3: TGTGCCAGCAGCACAAGGGGTGCGGGAGGCACAGATACGCAGTATTTT. This codes for CASSTRGAGGTDTQYF.

The chain combines TRBV7-9 with TRBJ2-5; a possible D gene is TRBD1 (6 bases). V was cut by 3 bases and J by 5 bases, with 22 bases left in between. Germline CDR1 reads SEHNR; CDR2 reads FQNEAQ (reference sequence). The CDR3 spans 17 residues. CDR3 residues: CASSFRLTQGQGETQYF. The CDR3, as DNA: TGTGCCAGCAGCTTTAGATTGACGCAGGGGCAGGGGGAGACCCAGTACTTC. The full variable domain, rest sourced from reference TRBV7-9 and TRBJ2-5, is DTGVSQNPRHKITKRGQNVTFRCDPISEHNRLYWYRQTLGQGPEFLTYFQNEAQLEKSRLLSDRFSAERPKGSFSTLEIQRTEQGDSAMYLCASSFRLTQGQGETQYFGPGTRLLVL.